This T cell receptor beta chain was recovered during a study of T cells in tumors after PD-1 blockade (dated by TCRdb to the late 2010s). General notes on the study: Exclusion criteria were prior checkpoint blockade, use of systemic immunosuppressants, or recent radiotherapy or other anti-cancer therapy within 4 weeks. An average of about 110,000 TCR templates (range about 21,000-257,772) and roughly 37,000 unique clonotypes was obtained for peripheral blood samples. RECIST version 1.1 was used to evaluate clinical response. Patients received pembrolizumab 200 mg every 3 weeks or cemiplimab 350 mg every 2 weeks. Using site-matched tumors from BCC or SCC patients sampled before and after anti-PD-1 therapy, the study carried out paired single-cell RNA and TCR sequencing. Some patients also continued taking vismodegib 150 mg daily during anti-PD-1 treatment. To compare clonotypes in blood versus tumor, bulk TCR sequencing was run on 10 peripheral blood samples drawn from a few patients.

V trim: 2 bases; J trim: 6 bases; unmatched bases: 1. Spanning cysteine to phenylalanine, the CDR3 consists of 14 amino acids. The DNA shown is the 42-base CDR3, in frame from base 1. As encoded in the germline V gene, CDR1 is SGHDN while CDR2 is FVKESK. Regarding this clone: This receptor's antigen is unknown. No base quality information exists; no much larger clone differs at one position.

The sample's time point label, in plain terms: before anti-PD-1 therapy. Genomic DNA extracted from tumor biopsies or peripheral blood was used for bulk TCRbeta sequencing, with input ranging from about 616 ng to 6,500 ng. Every patient was a poor candidate for surgical resection and had histologically proven advanced or metastatic basal or squamous cell carcinoma. The basal cell carcinoma cohort comprised some ten patients, of whom roughly 8 had bulk tumor TCR sequencing. The immunoSEQ platform was used to carry out deep TCRbeta sequencing. The study's processing was this. Only productive rearrangements were exported from the immunoSEQ Analyzer for further analysis. Bulk TCRbeta clonotypes were assigned T cell phenotypes by matching to single-cell RNA+TCR-seq clones sharing the same TCRbeta sequence. Tumor enrichment of a clone was calculated by dividing the clone's tumor frequency by the clone's PBMC frequency, both taken from bulk TCR sequencing. TCRs were sorted with GLIPH into specificity groups, meaning clusters of distinct TCRs that share CDR3 motifs and likely recognize common antigens. TCRdb took over this immuneACCESS table, retaining in-frame rearrangements with V and J assigned. Such tables are incomplete; in checked studies, under half of the missing clones stem from an unresolved V gene, and the remainder is unexplained. That table gives V, J and clone size, and the DNA gave D and trimming. The sample yields some 60,000 clones; about 82% were counted once. The biggest ten clones account for around an eighth of the sample.

General findings and caveats noted by the study authors: Where the novel T cell clones came from was not identified, and possible sources could include lymphoid organs or rare unexpanded clones inside the tumor or in the tumor periphery. Approximately 40% of the TCR clonotypes from tumors also showed up in blood, and some novel exhausted tumor clones were present in pre-treatment blood, which suggests peripheral recruitment.

The rearranged chain carries TRBV14 and TRBJ2-1, with 10 bases matching TRBD2. The material was PBMCs, obtained before anti-PD-1 treatment. The TCR was taken from a human donor with basal cell carcinoma. The nucleotides read TGTGCCAGCAGCCAAACTAGCGGGATCAATGAGCAGTTCTTC. Translation gives CASSQTSGINEQFF.